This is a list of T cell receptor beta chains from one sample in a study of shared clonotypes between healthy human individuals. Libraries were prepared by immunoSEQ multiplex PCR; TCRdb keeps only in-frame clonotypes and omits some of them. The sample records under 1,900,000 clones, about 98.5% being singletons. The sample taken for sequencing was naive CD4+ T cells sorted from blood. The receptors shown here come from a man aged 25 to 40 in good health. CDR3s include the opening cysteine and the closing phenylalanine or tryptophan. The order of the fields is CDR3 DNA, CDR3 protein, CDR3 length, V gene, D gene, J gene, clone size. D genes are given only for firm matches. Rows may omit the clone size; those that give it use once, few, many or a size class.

TGCAGTGCTAGATCAACGGGAGGCTACACCTTC CSARSTGGYTF 11 TRBV20-1 NA TRBJ1-2 NA
TGTGCCTGGCAAGTTATCGATGAGCAGTTCTTC CAWQVIDEQFF 11 TRBV30 NA TRBJ2-1 NA
TGTGCCAGCAGTGAGAAGCACGAGCAGTACTTC CASSEKHEQYF 11 TRBV2 NA TRBJ2-7 NA
TGTGCCAGCACTGAAACCGGGACAGCCTACGAGCAGTACTTC CASTETGTAYEQYF 14 TRBV6-1 TRBD1 TRBJ2-7 NA
TGCGCCAGCAGCTTGTACGAGACCCAGTACTTC CASSLYETQYF 11 TRBV5-1 NA TRBJ2-5 NA
TGTGCCAGCAGCTTGGACAGGGTTGGTGGCTACACCTTC CASSLDRVGGYTF 13 TRBV5-4 NA TRBJ1-2 once
TGTGCCAGCAGTAGTCGCGGGACTGGAGAAGAGACCCAGTACTTC CASSSRGTGEETQYF 15 TRBV2 NA TRBJ2-5 NA
TGTGCCAGTAGGAACAGGGGGCGTAGGGGCTACACCTTC CASRNRGRRGYTF 13 TRBV19 TRBD1 TRBJ1-2 NA
TGCGCCAGCAGCTTAGACCCAGCGGGAGCGAACAATGAGCAGTTCTTC CASSLDPAGANNEQFF 16 TRBV5-1 TRBD2 TRBJ2-1 NA
TGTGCCAGCAGCTTAGTTGCTAGCGGGACAGATGAGCAGTTCTTC CASSLVASGTDEQFF 15 TRBV11-2 TRBD2 TRBJ2-1 once
TGCAGCGTTGAAGGGTACACTACTAGCGGGAGGACCGGGGAGCTGTTTTTT CSVEGYTTSGRTGELFF 17 TRBV29-1 TRBD2 TRBJ2-2 NA
TGTGCCACCAGCGAGACCGCTACATTTCAGCCCCAGCATTTT CATSETATFQPQHF 14 TRBV15 NA TRBJ1-5 NA
TGCAGCGTCACCTGGACAGGGGGCTACGAGCAGTACTTC CSVTWTGGYEQYF 13 TRBV29-1 TRBD1 TRBJ2-7 NA
TGTGCCAGCAGCTTTTGGGTCTATGGCTACACCTTC CASSFWVYGYTF 12 TRBV5-6 NA TRBJ1-2 once
TGTGCCAGCAGCTTTCTACAGCGGGAGGGTACCGGGGAGCTGTTTTTT CASSFLQREGTGELFF 16 TRBV7-9 TRBD2 TRBJ2-2 NA
TGCGCCAGCAGCTTGACACTTTCTGCGGGGGAGCTGTTTTTT CASSLTLSAGELFF 14 TRBV5-1 NA TRBJ2-2 NA